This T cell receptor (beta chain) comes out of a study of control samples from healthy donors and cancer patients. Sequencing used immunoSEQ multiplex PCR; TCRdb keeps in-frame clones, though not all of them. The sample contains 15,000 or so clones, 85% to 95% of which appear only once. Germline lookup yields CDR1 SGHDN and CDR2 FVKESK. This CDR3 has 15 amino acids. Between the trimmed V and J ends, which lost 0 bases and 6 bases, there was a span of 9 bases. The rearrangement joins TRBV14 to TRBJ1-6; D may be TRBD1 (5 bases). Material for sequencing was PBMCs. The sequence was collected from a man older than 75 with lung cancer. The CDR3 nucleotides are TGTGCCAGCAGCCAAGATGGTAGGGGTAATTCACCCCTCCACTTT. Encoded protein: CASSQDGRGNSPLHF.